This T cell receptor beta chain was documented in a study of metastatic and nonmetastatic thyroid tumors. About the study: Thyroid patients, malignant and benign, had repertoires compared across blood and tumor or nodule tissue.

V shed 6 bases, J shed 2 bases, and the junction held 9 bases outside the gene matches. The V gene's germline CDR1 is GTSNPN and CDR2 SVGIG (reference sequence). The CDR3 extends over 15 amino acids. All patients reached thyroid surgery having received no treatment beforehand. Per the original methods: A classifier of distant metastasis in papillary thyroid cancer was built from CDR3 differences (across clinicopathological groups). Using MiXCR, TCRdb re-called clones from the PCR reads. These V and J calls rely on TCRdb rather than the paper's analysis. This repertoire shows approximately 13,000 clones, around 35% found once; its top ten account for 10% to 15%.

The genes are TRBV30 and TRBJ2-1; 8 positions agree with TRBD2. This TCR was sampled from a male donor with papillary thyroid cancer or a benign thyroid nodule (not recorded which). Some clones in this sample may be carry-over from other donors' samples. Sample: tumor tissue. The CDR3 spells CACKESGRAYNEQFF. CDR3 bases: TGTGCCTGTAAGGAGAGCGGGAGAGCCTACAATGAGCAGTTCTTC.